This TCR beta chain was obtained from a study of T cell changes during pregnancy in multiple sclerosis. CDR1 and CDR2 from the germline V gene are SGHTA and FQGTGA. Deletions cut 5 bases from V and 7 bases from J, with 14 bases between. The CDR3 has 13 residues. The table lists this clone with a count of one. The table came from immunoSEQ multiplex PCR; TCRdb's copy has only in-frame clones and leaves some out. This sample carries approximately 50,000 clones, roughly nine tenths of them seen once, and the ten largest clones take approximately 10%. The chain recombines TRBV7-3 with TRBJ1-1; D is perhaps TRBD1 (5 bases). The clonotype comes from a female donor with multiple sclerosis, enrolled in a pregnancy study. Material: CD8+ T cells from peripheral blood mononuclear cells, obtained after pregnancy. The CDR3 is CASSPGVADEAFF. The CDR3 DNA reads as TGTGCCAGCAGCCCGGGGGTGGCAGATGAAGCTTTCTTT.